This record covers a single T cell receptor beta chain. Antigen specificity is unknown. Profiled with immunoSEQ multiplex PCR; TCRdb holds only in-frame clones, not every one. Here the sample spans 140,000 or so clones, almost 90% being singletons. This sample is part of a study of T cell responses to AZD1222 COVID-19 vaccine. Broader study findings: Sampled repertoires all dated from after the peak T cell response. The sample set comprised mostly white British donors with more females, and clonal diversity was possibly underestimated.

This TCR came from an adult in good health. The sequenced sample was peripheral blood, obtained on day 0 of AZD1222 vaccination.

This CDR3 reads CASTLRLAGFYEQYF. The CDR3 region has the DNA TGCGCCAGCACCCTAAGACTAGCGGGATTCTACGAGCAGTACTTC. V is TRBV4-1 and J is TRBJ2-7; TRBD2 matches at 11 bases. The trim removed 7 bases at V and 3 bases at J, leaving 8 bases unmatched. Germline V gene lookup returns CDR1 MGHRA and CDR2 YSYEKL. CDR3 size: 15 residues.